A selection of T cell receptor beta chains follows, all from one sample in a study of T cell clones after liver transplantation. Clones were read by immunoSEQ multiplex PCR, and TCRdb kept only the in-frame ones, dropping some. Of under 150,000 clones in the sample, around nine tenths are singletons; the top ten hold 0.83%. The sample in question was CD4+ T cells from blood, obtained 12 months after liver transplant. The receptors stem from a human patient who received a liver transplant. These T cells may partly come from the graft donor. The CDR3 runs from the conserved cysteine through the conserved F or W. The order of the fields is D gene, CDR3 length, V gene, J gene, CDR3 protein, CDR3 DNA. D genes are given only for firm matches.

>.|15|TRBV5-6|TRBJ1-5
CASSLTGSGNQPQHF
TGTGCCAGCAGCTTGACCGGGAGTGGCAATCAGCCCCAGCATTTT
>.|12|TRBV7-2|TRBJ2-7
CASSSNTYEQYF
TGTGCCAGCAGCTCAAACACCTACGAGCAGTACTTC
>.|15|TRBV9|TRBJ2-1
CASSVGGPFYNEQFF
TGTGCCAGCAGCGTAGGTGGGCCCTTTTACAATGAGCAGTTCTTC
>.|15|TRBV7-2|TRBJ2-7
CASSPLPGAHYEQYF
TGTGCCAGCAGCCCGCTCCCGGGAGCTCACTACGAGCAGTACTTC
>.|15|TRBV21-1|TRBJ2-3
CASSPNRLYVDTQYF
TGTGCCAGCAGCCCTAATAGGTTGTACGTAGATACGCAGTATTTT
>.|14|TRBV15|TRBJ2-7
CATSRDTGSYEQYF
TGTGCCACCAGCAGAGATACTGGGTCCTACGAGCAGTACTTC
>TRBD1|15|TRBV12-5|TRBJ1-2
CASGLGRGLIYGYTF
TGTGCTAGTGGTTTGGGGAGGGGGCTTATCTATGGCTACACCTTC
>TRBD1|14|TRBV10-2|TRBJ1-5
CASDEGQSIQPQHF
TGCGCCAGCGACGAGGGACAGAGTATTCAGCCCCAGCATTTT
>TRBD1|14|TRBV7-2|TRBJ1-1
CASSLTGRSGEAFF
TGTGCCAGCAGCTTGACAGGGAGGAGTGGTGAAGCTTTCTTT
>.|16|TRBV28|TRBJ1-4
CASRGYGHLTNEKLFF
TGTGCCAGCAGGGGTTATGGACACTTAACTAATGAAAAACTGTTTTTT
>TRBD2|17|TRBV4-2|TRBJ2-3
CASSPAGLAGESDTQYF
TGTGCCAGCAGCCCAGCGGGACTAGCGGGAGAGTCAGATACGCAGTATTTT
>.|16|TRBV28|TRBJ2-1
CASSLTGGITYNEQFF
TGTGCCAGCAGTTTAACGGGCGGGATCACCTACAATGAGCAGTTCTTC
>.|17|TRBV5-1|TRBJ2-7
CASSLGSSGHDLYEQYF
TGCGCCAGCAGCTTGGGTTCATCGGGCCACGACCTCTACGAGCAGTACTTC
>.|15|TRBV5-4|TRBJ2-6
CASSLSGTGANVLTF
TGTGCCAGCAGCTTGTCAGGGACCGGGGCCAACGTCCTGACTTTC
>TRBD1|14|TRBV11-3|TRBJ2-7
CASSPRGSDYEQYF
TGTGCCAGCAGCCCCAGGGGGTCTGACTACGAGCAGTACTTC
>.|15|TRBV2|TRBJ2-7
CASRRGPEHVYEQYF
TGTGCCAGCAGGCGGGGGCCGGAGCATGTCTACGAGCAGTACTTC
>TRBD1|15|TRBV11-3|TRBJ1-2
CASSQGQDPDYGYTF
TGTGCCAGCAGTCAGGGACAGGACCCTGACTATGGCTACACCTTC
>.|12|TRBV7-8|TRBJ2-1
CASSLHRGEQFF
TGTGCCAGCAGCCTACACCGGGGTGAGCAGTTCTTC
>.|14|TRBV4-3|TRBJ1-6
CASRQGEINSPLHF
TGCGCCAGCAGACAGGGTGAAATTAATTCACCCCTCCACTTT
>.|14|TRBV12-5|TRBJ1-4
CASGFTGGNEKLFF
TGTGCTAGTGGTTTCACGGGGGGGAATGAAAAACTGTTTTTT
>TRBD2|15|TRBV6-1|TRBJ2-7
CASNGLAGFGGEQYF
TGTGCCAGCAACGGACTAGCGGGATTTGGGGGCGAGCAGTACTTC
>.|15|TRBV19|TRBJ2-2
CASSGGVANTGELFF
TGTGCCAGTAGTGGCGGGGTAGCGAACACCGGGGAGCTGTTTTTT
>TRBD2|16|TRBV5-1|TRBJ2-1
CASSLGGGSSYNEQFF
TGCGCCAGCAGCTTGGGCGGGGGGAGCTCCTACAATGAGCAGTTCTTC
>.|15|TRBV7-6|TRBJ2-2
CASSLDEIVYGELFF
TGTGCCAGCAGCTTAGATGAGATTGTATACGGGGAGCTGTTTTTT
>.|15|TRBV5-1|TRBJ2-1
CASSLAGSSYNEQFF
TGCGCCAGCAGCTTGGCCGGCAGCTCCTACAATGAGCAGTTCTTC